This TCR beta chain was sequenced during a study of T cells in Graves' hyperthyroidism and ophthalmopathy. General observations from the study: Through a model of 13 V-J features, ophthalmopathy was separated from stable hyperthyroidism.

RNA transcripts provided the source from which TCR beta CDR3 regions were amplified. RT-PCR in the first round (using the HTBI primer set) targeted the TCR CDR3. TCRdb processed the multiplex PCR reads anew with MiXCR; each CDR3 protein has one entry. The table records about 290,000 distinct CDR3 sequences, around a fifth of them present only once. This clonotype was observed a handful of times. Its target is not known. Ophthalmopathy patients showed a Clinical Activity Score of at least 3, NOSPECS grade of at least 4 and duration under 3 months. Clinical symptoms, serum thyroxine, TRAb, thyroid ultrasound and orbital computed tomography informed diagnoses. Germline CDR1 is SEHNR and CDR2 is FQNEAQ (reference sequence). The CDR3 runs 13 residues. The V end lost 6 bases, the J end lost 3 bases, and 9 bases lay between the germline ends.

The clonotype comes from a man over 45 with Graves' ophthalmopathy. Sequenced sample: blood. This sequence joins TRBV7-9 and TRBJ1-5; no reliable D call. The CDR3, as DNA: TGTGCCAGCAGTAGCCAGCACAATCAGCCCCAGCATTTT. Translating it yields CASSSQHNQPQHF. The whole variable domain, filled in from reference TRBV7-9 and TRBJ1-5, reads DTGVSQNPRHKITKRGQNVTFRCDPISEHNRLYWYRQTLGQGPEFLTYFQNEAQLEKSRLLSDRFSAERPKGSFSTLEIQRTEQGDSAMYLCASSSQHNQPQHFGDGTRLSIL.